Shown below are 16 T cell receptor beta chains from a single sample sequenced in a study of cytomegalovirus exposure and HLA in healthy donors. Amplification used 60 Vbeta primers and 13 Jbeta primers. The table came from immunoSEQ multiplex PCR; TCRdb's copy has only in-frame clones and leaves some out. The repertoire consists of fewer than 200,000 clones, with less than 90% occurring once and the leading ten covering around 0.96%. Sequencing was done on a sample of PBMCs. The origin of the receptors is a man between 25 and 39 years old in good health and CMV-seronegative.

Written as DNA, the CDR3 is TGTGCCAGCAGTACAGGGTTGGCTTGGAACACTGAAGCTTTCTTT. Its protein is CASSTGLAWNTEAFF. The V and J genes are TRBV28 and TRBJ1-1, with a possible D match to TRBD1 (6 bases). CDR1 and CDR2 (germline): MDHEN, SYDVKM. This CDR3 region has 15 residues. V gave up 5 bases and J gave up 1 base, with 14 bases separating them. Variable domain in full (rest from reference TRBV28 and TRBJ1-1): DVKVTQSSRYLVKRTGEKVFLECVQDMDHENMFWYRQDPGLGLRLIYFSYDVKMKEKGDIPEGYSVSREKKERFSLILESASTNQTSMYLCASSTGLAWNTEAFFGQGTRLTVV.

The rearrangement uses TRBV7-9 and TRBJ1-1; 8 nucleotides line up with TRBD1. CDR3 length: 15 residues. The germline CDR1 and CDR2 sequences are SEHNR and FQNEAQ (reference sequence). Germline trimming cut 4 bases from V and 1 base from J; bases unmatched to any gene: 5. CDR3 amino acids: CASSSMGQENTEAFF. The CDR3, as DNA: TGTGCCAGCAGCTCCATGGGACAGGAGAACACTGAAGCTTTCTTT.

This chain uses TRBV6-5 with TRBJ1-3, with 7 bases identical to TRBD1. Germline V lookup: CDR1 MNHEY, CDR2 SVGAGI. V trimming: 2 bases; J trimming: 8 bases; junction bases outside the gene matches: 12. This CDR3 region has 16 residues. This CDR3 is CASSYRPGQWGDTIYF. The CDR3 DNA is TGTGCCAGCAGTTACCGTCCGGGACAGTGGGGAGACACCATATATTTT.

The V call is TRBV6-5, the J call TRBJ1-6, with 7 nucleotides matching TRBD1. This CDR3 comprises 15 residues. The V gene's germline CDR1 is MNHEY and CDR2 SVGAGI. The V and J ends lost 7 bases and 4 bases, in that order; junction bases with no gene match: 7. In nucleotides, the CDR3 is TGTGCCAGCACCCCAGGACAGGCTTATAATTCACCCCTCCACTTT. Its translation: CASTPGQAYNSPLHF.

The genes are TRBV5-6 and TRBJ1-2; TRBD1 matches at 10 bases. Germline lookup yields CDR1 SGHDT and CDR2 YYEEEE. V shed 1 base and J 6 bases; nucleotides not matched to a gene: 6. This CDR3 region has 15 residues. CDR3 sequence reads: CASSLPGQGSHGYTF. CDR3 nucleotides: TGTGCCAGCAGCTTGCCGGGACAGGGGTCCCATGGCTACACCTTC.

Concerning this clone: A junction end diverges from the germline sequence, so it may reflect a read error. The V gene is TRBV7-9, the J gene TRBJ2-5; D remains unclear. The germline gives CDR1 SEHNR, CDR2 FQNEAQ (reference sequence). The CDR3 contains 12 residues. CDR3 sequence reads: CSSSFLSETQYF. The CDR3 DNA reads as TGTTCCAGCAGCTTTTTATCGGAGACCCAGTACTTC.

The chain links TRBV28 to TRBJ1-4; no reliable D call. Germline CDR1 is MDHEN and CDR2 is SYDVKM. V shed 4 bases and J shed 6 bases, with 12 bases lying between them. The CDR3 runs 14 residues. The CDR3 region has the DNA TGTGCCAGCAGTTCCACCTCGGGGTATGAAAAACTGTTTTTT. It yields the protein CASSSTSGYEKLFF.

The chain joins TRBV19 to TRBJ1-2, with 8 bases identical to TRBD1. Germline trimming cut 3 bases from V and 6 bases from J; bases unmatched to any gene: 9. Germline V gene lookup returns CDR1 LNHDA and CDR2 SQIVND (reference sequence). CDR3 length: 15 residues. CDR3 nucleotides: TGTGCCAGTAGTATGACCCTAGGACAGGGTCATGGCTACACCTTC. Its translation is CASSMTLGQGHGYTF.

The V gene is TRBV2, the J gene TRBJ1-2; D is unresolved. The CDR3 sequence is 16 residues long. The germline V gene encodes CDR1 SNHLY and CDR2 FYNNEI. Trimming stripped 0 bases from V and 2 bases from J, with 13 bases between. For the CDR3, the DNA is TGTGCCAGCAGTGAAGCGGGAGGTCGGGGAAACTATGGCTACACCTTC. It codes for CASSEAGGRGNYGYTF.

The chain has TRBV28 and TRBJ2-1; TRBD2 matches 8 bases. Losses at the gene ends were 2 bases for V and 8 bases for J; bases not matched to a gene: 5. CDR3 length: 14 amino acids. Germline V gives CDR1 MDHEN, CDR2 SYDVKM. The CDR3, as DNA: TGTGCCAGCAGTTTAACGGGACTAGTACATGAGCAGTTCTTC. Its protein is CASSLTGLVHEQFF.

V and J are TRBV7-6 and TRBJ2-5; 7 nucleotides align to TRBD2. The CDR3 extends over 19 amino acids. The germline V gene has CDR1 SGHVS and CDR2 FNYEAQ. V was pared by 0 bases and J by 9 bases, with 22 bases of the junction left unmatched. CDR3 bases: TGTGCCAGCAGCTTAGCGCAAATCCGAGCGGGGATGCTCCAGAGGGCCCAGTACTTC. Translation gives CASSLAQIRAGMLQRAQYF.

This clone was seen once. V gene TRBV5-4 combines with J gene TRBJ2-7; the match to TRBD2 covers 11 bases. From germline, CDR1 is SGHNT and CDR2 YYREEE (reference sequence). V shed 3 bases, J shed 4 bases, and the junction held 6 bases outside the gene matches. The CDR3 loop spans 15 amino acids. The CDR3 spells CASSSPTSGGYEQYF. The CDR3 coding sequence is TGTGCCAGCAGCTCCCCTACTAGCGGGGGTTACGAGCAGTACTTC.

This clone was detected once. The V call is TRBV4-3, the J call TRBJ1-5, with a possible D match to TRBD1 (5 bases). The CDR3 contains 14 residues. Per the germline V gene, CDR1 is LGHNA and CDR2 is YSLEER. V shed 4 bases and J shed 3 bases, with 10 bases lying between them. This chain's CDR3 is CASSPDSYNQPQHF. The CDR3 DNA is TGCGCCAGCAGCCCAGACAGTTACAATCAGCCCCAGCATTTT.

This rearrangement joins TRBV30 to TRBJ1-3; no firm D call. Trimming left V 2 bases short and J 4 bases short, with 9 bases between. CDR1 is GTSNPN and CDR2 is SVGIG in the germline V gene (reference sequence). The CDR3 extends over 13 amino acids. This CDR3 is CAWSRAQGNTIYF. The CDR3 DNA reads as TGTGCCTGGAGTCGAGCACAGGGAAACACCATATATTTT.

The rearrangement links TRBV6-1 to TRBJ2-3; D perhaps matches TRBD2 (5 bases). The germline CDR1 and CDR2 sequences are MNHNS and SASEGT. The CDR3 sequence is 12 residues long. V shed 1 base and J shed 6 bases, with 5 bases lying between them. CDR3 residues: CASSEGEDTQYF. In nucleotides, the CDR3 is TGTGCCAGCAGTGAAGGGGAGGATACGCAGTATTTT.

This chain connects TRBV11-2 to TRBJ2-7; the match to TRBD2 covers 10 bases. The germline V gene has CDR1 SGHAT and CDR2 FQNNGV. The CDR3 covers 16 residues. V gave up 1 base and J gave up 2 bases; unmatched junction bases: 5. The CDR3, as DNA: TGTGCCAGCAGCTTAGCCGGGACTAGCGAGACCTACGAGCAGTACTTC. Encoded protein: CASSLAGTSETYEQYF.